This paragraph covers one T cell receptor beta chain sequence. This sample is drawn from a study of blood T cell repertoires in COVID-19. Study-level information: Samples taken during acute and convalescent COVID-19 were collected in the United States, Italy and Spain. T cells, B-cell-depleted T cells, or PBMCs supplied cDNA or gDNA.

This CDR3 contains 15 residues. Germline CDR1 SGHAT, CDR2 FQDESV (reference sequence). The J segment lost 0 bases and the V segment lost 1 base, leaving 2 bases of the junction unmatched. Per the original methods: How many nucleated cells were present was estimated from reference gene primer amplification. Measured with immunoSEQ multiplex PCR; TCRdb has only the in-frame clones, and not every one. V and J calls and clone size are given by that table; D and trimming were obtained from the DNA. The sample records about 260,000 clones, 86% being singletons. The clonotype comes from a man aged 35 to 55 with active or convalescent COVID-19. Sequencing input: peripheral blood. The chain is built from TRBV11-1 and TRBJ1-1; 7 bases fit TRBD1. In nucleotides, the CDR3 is TGTGCCAGCAGCTTAGGGACAGGTTTGAACACTGAAGCTTTCTTT. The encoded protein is CASSLGTGLNTEAFF.